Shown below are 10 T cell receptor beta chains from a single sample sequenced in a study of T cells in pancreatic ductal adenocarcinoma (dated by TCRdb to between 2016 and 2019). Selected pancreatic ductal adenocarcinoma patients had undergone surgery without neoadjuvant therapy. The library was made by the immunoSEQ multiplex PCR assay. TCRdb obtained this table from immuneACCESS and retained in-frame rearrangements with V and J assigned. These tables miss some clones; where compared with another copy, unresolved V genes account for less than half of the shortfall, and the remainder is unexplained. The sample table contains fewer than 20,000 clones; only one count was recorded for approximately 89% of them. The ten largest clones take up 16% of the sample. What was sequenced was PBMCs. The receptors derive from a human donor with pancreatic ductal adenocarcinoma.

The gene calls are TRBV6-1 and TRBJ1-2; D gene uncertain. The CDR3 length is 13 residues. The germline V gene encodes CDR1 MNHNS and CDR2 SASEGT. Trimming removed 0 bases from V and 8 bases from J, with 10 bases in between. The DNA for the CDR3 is TGTGCCAGCAGTGAAGCTCCAGGTAGAGGCTACACCTTC. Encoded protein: CASSEAPGRGYTF.

CDR3 coding DNA: TGTGCCAGCTCACGTTCGGGAATTCTCCCTGGAAACACCATATATTTT. Its protein is CASSRSGILPGNTIYF. This chain connects TRBV18 to TRBJ1-3; D is unclear. The CDR3 covers 16 residues. With 4 bases removed from V and 2 bases from J, the gap between germline ends came to 15 bases. From germline, CDR1 is KGHSH and CDR2 LQKENI. Complete variable domain (other parts from reference TRBV18 and TRBJ1-3): NAGVMQNPRHLVRRRGQEARLRCSPMKGHSHVYWYRQLPEEGLKFMVYLQKENIIDESGMPKERFSAEFPKEGPSILRIQQVVRGDSAAYFCASSRSGILPGNTIYFGEGSWLTVV.

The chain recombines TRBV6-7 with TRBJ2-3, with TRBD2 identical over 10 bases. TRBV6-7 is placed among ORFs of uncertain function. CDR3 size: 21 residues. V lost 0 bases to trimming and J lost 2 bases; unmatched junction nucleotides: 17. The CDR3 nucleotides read TGTGCCAGCAGTTACTCGAAGGTCGGGGGGCTAGCGGGAGCTCTCACAGATACGCAGTATTTT. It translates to CASSYSKVGGLAGALTDTQYF.

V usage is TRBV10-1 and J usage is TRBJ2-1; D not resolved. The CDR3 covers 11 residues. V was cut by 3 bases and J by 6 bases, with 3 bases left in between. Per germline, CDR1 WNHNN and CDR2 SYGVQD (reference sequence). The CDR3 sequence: CASSDANEQFF. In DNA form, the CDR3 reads TGCGCCAGCAGTGATGCCAATGAGCAGTTCTTC.

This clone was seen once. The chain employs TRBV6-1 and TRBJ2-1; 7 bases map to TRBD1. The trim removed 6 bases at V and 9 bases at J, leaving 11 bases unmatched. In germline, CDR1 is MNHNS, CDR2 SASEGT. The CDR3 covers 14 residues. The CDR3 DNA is TGTGCCAGCAGCATTAAAGAGGGGGCAGTTGAGCAGTTCTTC. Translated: CASSIKEGAVEQFF.

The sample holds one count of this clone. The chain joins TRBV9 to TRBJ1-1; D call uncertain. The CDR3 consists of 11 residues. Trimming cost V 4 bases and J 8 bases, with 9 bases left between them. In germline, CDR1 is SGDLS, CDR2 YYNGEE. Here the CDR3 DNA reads TGTGCCAGCAGCTCATTTGAAGAAGCTTTCTTT. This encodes CASSSFEEAFF.

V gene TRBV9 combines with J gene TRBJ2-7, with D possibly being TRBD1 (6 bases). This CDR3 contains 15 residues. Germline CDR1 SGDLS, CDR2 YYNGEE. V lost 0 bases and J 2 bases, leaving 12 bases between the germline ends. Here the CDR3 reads CASSVGQGNTYEQYF. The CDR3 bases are TGTGCCAGCAGCGTAGGGCAGGGGAACACCTACGAGCAGTACTTC. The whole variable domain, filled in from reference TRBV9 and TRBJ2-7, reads DSGVTQTPKHLITATGQRVTLRCSPRSGDLSVYWYQQSLDQGLQFLIQYYNGEERAKGNILERFSAQQFPDLHSELNLSSLELGDSALYFCASSVGQGNTYEQYFGPGTRLTVT.

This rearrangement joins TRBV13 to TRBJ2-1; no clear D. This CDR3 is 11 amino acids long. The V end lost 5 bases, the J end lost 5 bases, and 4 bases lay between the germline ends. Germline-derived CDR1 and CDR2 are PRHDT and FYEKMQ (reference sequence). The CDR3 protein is CASSPDNEQFF. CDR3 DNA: TGTGCCAGCAGCCCCGACAATGAGCAGTTCTTC.

The CDR3 sequence: CASSLASGTGWSRDTIYF. In nucleotides, the CDR3 is TGTGCCAGCAGCTTGGCATCCGGGACAGGGTGGAGCAGGGACACCATATATTTT. This chain joins TRBV5-6 and TRBJ1-3; 9 bases map to TRBD1. The V and J ends lost 0 bases and 8 bases, in that order; junction bases with no gene match: 15. This CDR3 spans 18 amino acids. Germline lookup yields CDR1 SGHDT and CDR2 YYEEEE.

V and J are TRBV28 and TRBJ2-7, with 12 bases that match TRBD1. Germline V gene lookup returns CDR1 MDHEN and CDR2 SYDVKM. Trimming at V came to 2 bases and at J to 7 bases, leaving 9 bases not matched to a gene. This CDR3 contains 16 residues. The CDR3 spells CASSLGGTGGLWEQYF. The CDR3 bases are TGTGCCAGCAGTTTAGGAGGGACAGGGGGCCTCTGGGAGCAGTACTTC.